The 29 T cell receptor beta chains below all came from one sample that was sequenced in a study of PD-1 blockade in classical Hodgkin lymphoma (dated by TCRdb to the early 2020s). The library relied on the immunoSEQ multiplex PCR assay. TCRdb provides this immuneACCESS table in a form limited to in-frame rearrangements. Some clones are lacking; in checked studies, under half of them reflect an unresolved V gene, and why the rest are absent is not known. In all, the sample holds tens of thousands of clones, and roughly 80% of those were seen once. The ten largest account for 15% to 20% of the sample. The label giving this sample's time point can be read as: cycle 1 day 1 (C1D1), immediately before nivolumab initiation. Every trial patient had relapsed after autologous stem cell transplantation, and cohorts A, B and C differed in prior brentuximab vedotin exposure. The starting material was peripheral blood mononuclear cells (PBMCs), obtained at baseline. These receptors came from a human donor with classical Hodgkin lymphoma.

The gene calls are TRBV7-2 and TRBJ1-4; D is ambiguous. V was clipped by 1 base and J by 5 bases, with 8 bases between them. The germline V gene has CDR1 SGHTA and CDR2 FQGNSA. There are 14 residues in the CDR3. CDR3 nucleotides: TGTGCCAGCAGCTTAGACAGCCTAAATGAAAAACTGTTTTTT. This gives the protein CASSLDSLNEKLFF.

The chain recombines TRBV11-3 with TRBJ2-3, with D tentatively TRBD1 (6 bases). The CDR3 spans 14 residues. Looked up from germline, CDR1 is SGHNT and CDR2 is YENEEA. The V and J ends lost 5 bases and 2 bases respectively, with 11 bases between them. This chain's CDR3 is CASSLGHYTDTQYF. CDR3 sequence (DNA): TGTGCCAGCAGCCTGGGACACTACACAGATACGCAGTATTTT.

The chain links TRBV20-1 to TRBJ2-1; weak D call: TRBD2 (6 bases). Germline V gene lookup returns CDR1 DFQATT and CDR2 SNEGSKA (reference sequence). The CDR3 consists of 11 residues. Trimming left V 1 base short and J 14 bases short, with 12 bases between. The CDR3 region is CSARGPTGEFF. The CDR3 coding sequence is TGCAGTGCTAGAGGGCCGACGGGAGAGTTCTTC.

The gene calls are TRBV5-1 and TRBJ2-5; D is unresolved. This CDR3 has 14 amino acids. V dropped 0 bases and J dropped 0 bases, with 6 bases sitting between them. CDR1 SGHRS and CDR2 YFSETQ come from the germline V gene. Here the CDR3 DNA reads TGCGCCAGCAGCTTGGGACCGTACCAAGAGACCCAGTACTTC. Translating gives CASSLGPYQETQYF. Based on the CDR3 plus reference TRBV5-1 and TRBJ2-5, the full variable domain is KAGVTQTPRYLIKTRGQQVTLSCSPISGHRSVSWYQQTPGQGLQFLFEYFSETQRNKGNFPGRFSGRQFSNSRSEMNVSTLELGDSALYLCASSLGPYQETQYFGPGTRLLVL.

This clone was picked up a small number of times. The chain has TRBV4-2 and TRBJ2-3; 11 nucleotides match TRBD1. This CDR3 comprises 15 residues. Trimming removed 1 base from V and 4 bases from J; junction bases left unmatched: 1. The germline gives CDR1 LGHNA, CDR2 YNFKEQ. CDR3 bases: TGTGCCAGCAGCCAAGGGACAGGGGGCGCAGATACGCAGTATTTT. Translated: CASSQGTGGADTQYF.

This chain links TRBV9 with TRBJ2-3; maybe TRBD2 (6 bases). This CDR3 is built from 15 residues. The V end lost 2 bases, the J end lost 2 bases, and 12 bases lay between the germline ends. The V gene's germline CDR1 is SGDLS and CDR2 YYNGEE. In DNA, the CDR3 is TGTGCCAGCAGCGTTTGGCGGGACCCCACAGATACGCAGTATTTT. Amino acid sequence: CASSVWRDPTDTQYF.

This clone was found once. The rearrangement uses TRBV4-1 and TRBJ2-5; TRBD1 might be the D (6 bases). Germline values: CDR1 MGHRA, CDR2 YSYEKL. V was pared by 0 bases and J by 5 bases, with 10 bases between. The CDR3 has 14 amino acids. CDR3 protein: CASSQDGGRETQYF. Here the CDR3 DNA reads TGCGCCAGCAGCCAAGATGGGGGCAGGGAGACCCAGTACTTC.

The CDR3 DNA reads as TGTGCCAGCAGCGGCGGGACCTCGGTTGCTTTCTTT. Translation gives CASSGGTSVAFF. The chain uses TRBV5-6 and TRBJ1-1, with D possibly TRBD1 on 5 matching bases. This CDR3 is 12 amino acids long. V shed 4 bases and J shed 11 bases, with 15 bases lying between them. The V gene's germline CDR1 is SGHDT and CDR2 YYEEEE.

This rearrangement joins TRBV7-7 to TRBJ2-3, with 7 bases aligning to TRBD1. The CDR3 has 14 residues. The V gene's germline CDR1 is SSHAT and CDR2 FNYEAQ (reference sequence). Here the CDR3 reads CASWRTGTVDTQYF. CDR3 DNA sequence: TGTGCTAGCTGGCGGACAGGTACTGTAGATACGCAGTATTTT.

This rearrangement joins TRBV5-1 to TRBJ2-1; D is unresolved. V was trimmed by 0 bases and J by 3 bases, leaving 13 bases between them. Germline V gene sequence: CDR1 SGHRS, CDR2 YFSETQ. The CDR3 spans 16 residues. CDR3 loop: CASSLGGIPYYNEQFF. In nucleotides, the CDR3 is TGCGCCAGCAGCTTGGGAGGAATCCCCTACTACAATGAGCAGTTCTTC.

This chain links TRBV5-1 with TRBJ1-1; D ambiguous. Per the germline V gene, CDR1 is SGHRS and CDR2 is YFSETQ. CDR3 length: 15 residues. Trimming removed 4 bases at V and 0 bases at J, with 13 bases between. In DNA form, the CDR3 reads TGCGCCAGCAGCCCTTTGGGGAGCATGAACACTGAAGCTTTCTTT. Translated: CASSPLGSMNTEAFF.

The chain joins TRBV2 to TRBJ2-1; D ambiguous. The CDR3 extends over 15 amino acids. Germline V gene sequence: CDR1 SNHLY, CDR2 FYNNEI. The V gene lost 5 bases and the J gene lost 0 bases, with 11 bases spanning the gap. The CDR3 is CASSRATSSYNEQFF. CDR3 bases: TGTGCCAGCAGTCGAGCGACCAGCTCCTACAATGAGCAGTTCTTC.

The gene calls are TRBV6-5 and TRBJ2-2; D is ambiguous. Germline V gene lookup returns CDR1 MNHEY and CDR2 SVGAGI. The CDR3 length is 16 residues. V was shortened by 2 bases and J by 6 bases, with 16 bases between the two germline ends. The CDR3, as DNA: TGTGCCAGCAGTTACCCGGGTCTCCTATCCGCCGGGGAGCTGTTTTTT. This encodes CASSYPGLLSAGELFF.

J is TRBJ1-2 and V is TRBV6-6; D perhaps matches TRBD1 (6 bases). Germline CDR1 reads MNHNY; CDR2 reads SVGAGI (reference sequence). V shed 2 bases and J shed 4 bases, with 11 bases lying between them. The CDR3 length is 14 residues. The CDR3 reads CASSYAAGAYGYTF. The CDR3 coding sequence is TGTGCCAGCAGTTACGCGGCAGGGGCCTATGGCTACACCTTC.

This clone was counted a single time. The V call is TRBV6-1, the J call TRBJ2-3; no clear D. V lost 5 bases and J 2 bases, leaving 2 bases between the germline ends. Germline CDR1 and CDR2: MNHNS and SASEGT. The CDR3 has 11 amino acids. DNA for the CDR3: TGTGCCAGCAGTCTCACAGATACGCAGTATTTT. Its translation: CASSLTDTQYF.

A remark on this clone: The same CDR3 arises from other DNA sequences in this sample as well. This rearrangement joins TRBV10-1 to TRBJ2-3; 8 bases are shared with TRBD1. Unmatched junction bases numbered 6, after V lost 6 bases and J lost 4 bases. The CDR3 sequence is 14 residues long. CDR1 is WNHNN and CDR2 is SYGVQD in the germline V gene (reference sequence). This chain's CDR3 is CASSPGQGPDTQYF. CDR3 sequence (DNA): TGCGCCAGCAGCCCCGGACAGGGCCCAGATACGCAGTATTTT.

The CDR3 nucleotides read TGTGCCAGCAGCTTAGCGGCCGCGCCCACCTACGAGCAGTACGTC. Protein product: CASSLAAAPTYEQYV. The chain couples TRBV7-8 to TRBJ2-7, with D hard to call. The CDR3 sequence is 15 residues long. The germline V gene has CDR1 SGHVS and CDR2 FQNEAQ. Between the trimmed V and J ends, which lost 0 bases and 2 bases, there was a span of 11 bases.

CDR3 nucleotide sequence: TGTGCCAGCATCCCTGAGAGCGGGAGCGCCTACGAGCAGTACGTC. Translating gives CASIPESGSAYEQYV. The chain is built from TRBV6-1 and TRBJ2-7; 8 nucleotides match TRBD2. Per germline, CDR1 MNHNS and CDR2 SASEGT. V shed 7 bases, J shed 2 bases, and the junction held 10 bases outside the gene matches. This CDR3 has 15 amino acids.

V and J are TRBV7-6 and TRBJ2-3; D gene ambiguous. The CDR3 sequence is 14 residues long. The V end lost 5 bases, the J end lost 4 bases, and 13 bases lay between the germline ends. Germline V CDR1 and CDR2: SGHVS, FNYEAQ. This CDR3 reads CASSPPASADTQYF. In DNA form, the CDR3 reads TGTGCCAGCAGCCCCCCCGCAAGTGCAGATACGCAGTATTTT.

The CDR3 here is CASTPVGGQGGYEQYF. CDR3 coding DNA: TGTGCCAGCACCCCGGTGGGGGGACAGGGCGGCTACGAGCAGTACTTC. The rearrangement joins TRBV7-9 to TRBJ2-7, with 9 bases identical to TRBD1. V was clipped by 7 bases and J by 3 bases; unmatched bases: 13. CDR1 SEHNR and CDR2 FQNEAQ come from the germline V gene (reference sequence). CDR3 length: 16 residues. Filled out from reference TRBV7-9 and TRBJ2-7, the complete variable domain reads DTGVSQNPRHKITKRGQNVTFRCDPISEHNRLYWYRQTLGQGPEFLTYFQNEAQLEKSRLLSDRFSAERPKGSFSTLEIQRTEQGDSAMYLCASTPVGGQGGYEQYFGPGTRLTVT.

The V and J genes are TRBV14 and TRBJ2-1; D remains ambiguous. Per the germline V gene, CDR1 is SGHDN and CDR2 is FVKESK. V gave up 0 bases and J gave up 3 bases, with 9 bases separating them. This CDR3 has 15 residues. The CDR3 coding sequence is TGTGCCAGCAGCCAAGATCCAGCGAACTACAATGAGCAGTTCTTC. This sequence encodes CASSQDPANYNEQFF.

This clone was observed once. The chain recombines TRBV7-2 with TRBJ2-2, with 10 bases identical to TRBD2. The germline V gene encodes CDR1 SGHTA and CDR2 FQGNSA. The CDR3 loop spans 17 amino acids. V lost 5 bases to trimming and J lost 1 base; unmatched junction nucleotides: 7. The CDR3 reads CASSRRAGGMNTGELFF. The CDR3 DNA sequence: TGTGCCAGCAGCCGGCGAGCGGGAGGGATGAACACCGGGGAGCTGTTTTTT.

The rearrangement links TRBV5-1 to TRBJ2-7, with 7 bases lining up with TRBD2. CDR1 is SGHRS, CDR2 YFSETQ, per germline. CDR3 length: 14 residues. After removal of 3 bases from V and 7 bases from J, the junction contained 10 bases not matched to a gene. CDR3 region: CASSWTGTTLEQYF. The CDR3 DNA is TGCGCCAGCAGCTGGACCGGGACTACCTTAGAGCAGTACTTC.

The rearrangement joins TRBV7-2 to TRBJ1-5; 8 nucleotides align to TRBD1. The CDR3 spans 14 residues. Germline lookup yields CDR1 SGHTA and CDR2 FQGNSA. The V gene end was trimmed by 3 bases and the J gene end by 4 bases; junction bases not matched to a gene: 2. The CDR3 DNA is TGTGCCAGCAGCTTGACAGGGGCAAATCAGCCCCAGCATTTT. It translates to CASSLTGANQPQHF.

This clone has more than one count but fewer than ten. V is TRBV30 and J is TRBJ2-4; 8 positions match TRBD1. The V segment lost 3 bases and the J segment 12 bases; nucleotides outside the gene matches: 7. Germline assignment: CDR1 GTSNPN and CDR2 SVGIG (reference sequence). The CDR3 has 12 residues. CDR3 DNA: TGTGCCTGGAGCAATTCAGGGGGCACTCAGTACTTC. Translated, it gives CAWSNSGGTQYF.

The rearrangement uses TRBV9 and TRBJ1-2; perhaps TRBD1 as D (6 bases). Trimming shortened V by 5 bases and J by 3 bases, and 14 bases separated the two germline ends. The germline V gene encodes CDR1 SGDLS and CDR2 YYNGEE. The CDR3 runs 14 residues. This CDR3 reads CASRGDNLDYGYTF. The CDR3 region has the DNA TGTGCCAGCAGGGGGGACAACCTGGACTATGGCTACACCTTC.

In this sample, this clone turned up once. The V call is TRBV7-2, the J call TRBJ2-7; TRBD2 matches 8 bases. Unmatched junction bases numbered 4, after V lost 1 base and J lost 5 bases. The CDR3 runs to 14 residues. The germline gives CDR1 SGHTA, CDR2 FQGNSA. The DNA of the CDR3 is TGTGCCAGCAGCTTAGAGGCGGGAGGTCACGAGCAGTACTTC. Its protein product is CASSLEAGGHEQYF.

The rearrangement links TRBV30 to TRBJ2-1; 9 nucleotides match TRBD1. The ends lost 7 bases at V and 7 bases at J; junction bases unmatched: 8. CDR3 length: 13 amino acids. The V gene's germline CDR1 is GTSNPN and CDR2 SVGIG (reference sequence). This CDR3 is CAYSTGGLNEQFF. The CDR3 DNA reads TGTGCCTACTCGACAGGGGGACTAAATGAGCAGTTCTTC. Based on the CDR3 plus reference TRBV30 and TRBJ2-1, the full variable domain is SQTIHQWPATLVQPVGSPLSLECTVEGTSNPNLYWYRQAAGRGLQLLFYSVGIGQISSEVPQNLSASRPQDRQFILSSKKLLLSDSGFYLCAYSTGGLNEQFFGPGTRLTVL.

The gene calls are TRBV6-6 and TRBJ1-2; D ambiguous. The CDR3 is 12 residues long. V lost 2 bases, J lost 8 bases, and 9 bases lay in between. Germline V lookup: CDR1 MNHNY, CDR2 SVGAGI (reference sequence). The CDR3 nucleotides read TGTGCCAGCAGTTACGGGGTGCGGGGCTACACCTTC. This sequence encodes CASSYGVRGYTF.